The 14 T cell receptor beta chains given below trace back to one sample, sequenced in a study of human T cells and chemical hapten exposure. MiXCR was run by TCRdb on the RACE reads, yielding one entry per CDR3 protein. In the table there are 80,000 to 100,000 distinct CDR3 sequences, around 8.8% of which are singletons. Time point denoted: healthy volunteer bleed at 2 weeks. Extraction yielded total RNA from whole blood (unfractionated). The sequencing sample was made of whole blood. All receptors derive from a female donor in good health. Some clones in this sample may be carry-over from other donors' samples.

This clonotype was observed a few times. CDR3 in DNA: TGTGCTAGTGGTAGGTGGGGAGGTGCTGAAGCTTTCTTT. As protein: CASGRWGGAEAFF. The chain joins TRBV12-5 to TRBJ1-1, with unresolved D. The V gene lost 5 bases and the J gene lost 6 bases, with 13 bases spanning the gap. CDR1 and CDR2 (germline): LGHNT, FRNRAP. The CDR3 is 13 amino acids.

This clonotype was recorded at least ten times. The chain links TRBV28 to TRBJ1-2, with 8 bases that match TRBD1. From germline, CDR1 is MDHEN and CDR2 SYDVKM. J lost 4 bases, V lost 6 bases, and 4 bases had no gene match. This CDR3 is 13 amino acids long. The CDR3 bases are TGTGCCAGCAGAAGGGGACAGGCCTATGGCTACACCTTC. Its translation is CASRRGQAYGYTF.

The chain couples TRBV10-1 to TRBJ2-1, with 14 bases that match TRBD2. CDR1 and CDR2 from the germline V gene are WNHNN and SYGVQD (reference sequence). After removal of 4 bases from V and 7 bases from J, the junction contained 9 bases not matched to a gene. The CDR3 spans 17 residues. DNA of the CDR3: TGCGCCAGCAGTGGGGCCCAGACTAGCGGGAGGGTAAATGAGCAGTTCTTC. It codes for CASSGAQTSGRVNEQFF.

This chain links TRBV11-2 with TRBJ2-1; TRBD1 aligns across 8 bases. CDR3 length: 15 amino acids. Germline assignment: CDR1 SGHAT and CDR2 FQNNGV. V gave up 4 bases and J gave up 9 bases; unmatched junction bases: 11. CDR3 bases: TGTGCCAGCAGCTCAGGGGGCCACGGACTATCTGAGCAGTTCTTC. Translation gives CASSSGGHGLSEQFF.

The gene calls are TRBV5-1 and TRBJ2-7; TRBD2 aligns across 8 bases. This CDR3 region has 14 residues. Germline assignment: CDR1 SGHRS and CDR2 YFSETQ. J was trimmed by 5 bases and V by 4 bases; bases with no gene match: 8. The CDR3 sequence: CASSQGPGGDEQYF. The CDR3 DNA reads as TGCGCCAGCAGCCAGGGACCGGGAGGGGACGAGCAGTACTTC.

This clonotype has ten or more counts. The chain is built from TRBV10-3 and TRBJ2-7, with 8 nucleotides matching TRBD2. This CDR3 comprises 12 residues. The junction had 3 bases not matched to a gene; V was cut back by 8 bases and J by 3 bases. Germline V gives CDR1 ENHRY, CDR2 SYGVKD. The CDR3 nucleotides are TGTGCCATCGGCGGGACTAGCTACGAGCAGTACTTC. This codes for CAIGGTSYEQYF.

The chain links TRBV12-3 or TRBV12-4 to TRBJ1-6; no definite D call. Trimming stripped 6 bases from V and 4 bases from J, with 7 bases between. This CDR3 comprises 13 residues. The CDR3 DNA reads TGTGCCAGCAGCCCGGGGTATAATTCACCCCTCCACTTT. Protein: CASSPGYNSPLHF.

For the CDR3, the DNA is TGTGCCAGCAGTTTATCTGGTCAGCCAGCCAAAAACATTCAGTACTTC. Translation gives CASSLSGQPAKNIQYF. J is TRBJ2-4 and V is TRBV27, with D unclear. Germline loops: CDR1 MNHEY, CDR2 SMNVEV (reference sequence). V gave up 0 bases and J gave up 0 bases, with 9 bases separating them. There are 16 residues in the CDR3.

This clonotype was detected only a few times. CDR3 amino acids: CATKPPGGVGMNQPQHF. CDR3 bases: TGTGCCACCAAACCACCGGGCGGGGTTGGTATGAATCAGCCCCAGCATTTT. The chain joins TRBV28 to TRBJ1-5; D not resolved. The CDR3 runs 17 residues. Trimming cost V 10 bases and J 4 bases, with 26 bases left between them. The germline V gene has CDR1 MDHEN and CDR2 SYDVKM.

Regarding this clonotype: A much more abundant neighbour one base away suggests this may be a read error. V is TRBV12-3 or TRBV12-4 and J is TRBJ1-4; TRBD1 might be the D (6 bases). The CDR3 sequence is 16 residues long. The DNA for the CDR3 is TGTGACAGCAGTAAACTACTCGGGACACTTAATGAAAAACTGTTTTTT. The encoded protein is CDSSKLLGTLNEKLFF.

Only a few counts were recorded for this clonotype. The chain employs TRBV6-5 and TRBJ1-1; D remains unclear. Germline CDR1 is MNHEY and CDR2 is SVGAGI. Trimming pared 4 bases from V and 0 bases from J, leaving 18 bases between. The CDR3 consists of 17 residues. The chain's CDR3 is CASSSLLGRPLNTEAFF. The CDR3 DNA reads as TGTGCCAGCAGTTCTCTTCTAGGGAGACCCTTGAACACTGAAGCTTTCTTT.

This clonotype was picked up a small number of times. This rearrangement joins TRBV30 to TRBJ2-1; possible D gene TRBD1, 6 bases. V lost 3 bases and J lost 5, with 20 bases in between. CDR1 and CDR2 from the germline V gene are GTSNPN and SVGIG (reference sequence). The CDR3 is 16 amino acids. The CDR3 is CAWSRRWTADDNEQFF. The DNA for the CDR3 is TGTGCCTGGAGCCGCCGGTGGACAGCGGACGACAATGAGCAGTTCTTC.

This sequence joins TRBV12-3 or TRBV12-4 and TRBJ1-2, with 8 bases identical to TRBD1. This CDR3 comprises 15 residues. J gave up 4 bases and V 6 bases, and 10 bases lay outside the gene matches. The CDR3 reads CASSLRTGMSYGYTF. CDR3 bases: TGTGCCAGCAGCTTAAGGACAGGGATGTCCTATGGCTACACCTTC.

The gene calls are TRBV7-2 and TRBJ2-7; 7 bases are a match to TRBD2. Germline values: CDR1 SGHTA, CDR2 FQGNSA. Unmatched junction bases numbered 9, after V lost 5 bases and J lost 2 bases. The length of the CDR3 is 15 residues. CDR3 DNA sequence: TGTGCCAGCAGCCCGGGAGGACCCCGAGCCTACGAGCAGTACTTC. Protein sequence: CASSPGGPRAYEQYF.